This is a list of T cell receptor beta chains from one sample in a study of T cell responses to AZD1222 COVID-19 vaccine. TCRdb's table, derived via immunoSEQ multiplex PCR, lists solely in-frame clones and lacks some. In the table there are 95,000 to 130,000 clones, roughly 93% of which are singletons. The starting material was peripheral blood, obtained on day 0 of AZD1222 vaccination. These receptors all stem from an adult in good health. The CDR3 runs from the conserved cysteine through the conserved F or W. D genes are given only for firm matches. For some rows the clone size is stated as once, few or many, or as a class when expanded; others skip it.

TRBV28,TRBJ1-2,NA,NA,CASIAGTNYGYTF,TGTGCCAGCATCGCAGGGACCAACTATGGCTACACCTTC
TRBV28,TRBJ1-1,TRBD1,NA,CASSLWGQGAVDEAFF,TGTGCCAGCAGTTTATGGGGACAGGGTGCCGTTGATGAAGCTTTCTTT
TRBV5-5,TRBJ2-5,NA,NA,CASSPDPRVVTQYF,TGTGCCAGCAGCCCGGACCCCAGAGTTGTGACCCAGTACTTC
TRBV6-6,TRBJ1-3,NA,NA,CASSYLNTIYF,TGTGCCAGCAGTTACCTGAACACCATATATTTT
TRBV5-1,TRBJ2-7,NA,NA,CASSMNRQESSYEQYF,TGCGCCAGCAGTATGAACCGACAGGAGAGCTCCTACGAGCAGTACTTC
TRBV27,TRBJ2-7,NA,NA,CASSHNGDYEQYF,TGTGCCAGCAGTCATAACGGGGACTACGAGCAGTACTTC
TRBV9,TRBJ2-7,TRBD2,NA,CASSVALLAGDGEQYF,TGTGCCAGCAGCGTAGCTTTGTTAGCGGGAGATGGCGAGCAGTACTTC
TRBV19,TRBJ2-7,TRBD1,NA,CASSSRTGQYEQYF,TGTGCCAGTAGTTCCCGGACAGGGCAGTACGAGCAGTACTTC
TRBV10-3,TRBJ1-1,TRBD1,NA,CAISEHSGQAEAFF,TGTGCCATCAGTGAACACTCGGGACAGGCTGAAGCTTTCTTT
TRBV27,TRBJ1-5,TRBD1,once,CASSPRQGRGSNQPQHF,TGTGCCAGCAGTCCTCGACAGGGGAGGGGAAGCAATCAGCCCCAGCATTTT
TRBV28,TRBJ2-1,NA,NA,CASSFVALNEQFF,TGTGCCAGCAGTTTCGTAGCCCTAAATGAGCAGTTCTTC
TRBV19,TRBJ1-5,NA,NA,CATVSGPNSNQPQHF,TGTGCCACCGTCTCGGGGCCAAATAGCAATCAGCCCCAGCATTTT
TRBV27,TRBJ1-6,TRBD1,NA,CASSFRIQTGNNSPLHF,TGTGCCAGCAGTTTCCGTATCCAGACAGGGAATAATTCACCCCTCCACTTT
TRBV7-9,TRBJ2-1,TRBD1,NA,CAGTGGFSGNEQFF,TGTGCCGGGACAGGGGGTTTTTCCGGCAATGAGCAGTTCTTC
TRBV28,TRBJ1-4,NA,NA,CASSPSYGGYNEKLFF,TGTGCCAGCAGTCCCTCATATGGGGGGTATAATGAAAAACTGTTTTTT
TRBV2,TRBJ2-1,TRBD2,NA,CASSDKWLAGENEQFF,TGTGCCAGCAGTGATAAGTGGCTAGCGGGGGAGAATGAGCAGTTCTTC
TRBV19,TRBJ2-1,NA,NA,CASSMKGIAYNEQFF,TGTGCCAGTAGTATGAAGGGAATAGCCTACAATGAGCAGTTCTTC
TRBV28,TRBJ1-3,TRBD1,NA,CASSWSSGTGPGNTIYF,TGTGCCAGCAGTTGGTCCTCCGGGACAGGGCCTGGAAACACCATATATTTT
TRBV28,TRBJ2-5,NA,NA,CASSSFVRETQYF,TGTGCCAGCAGCTCATTCGTAAGAGAGACCCAGTACTTC
TRBV2,TRBJ1-3,NA,NA,CASSDASSSGNTIYF,TGTGCCAGCAGTGATGCCAGTAGCTCTGGAAACACCATATATTTT
TRBV9,TRBJ2-1,TRBD2,NA,CASSVAPIAWDSGRRLYNEQFF,TGTGCCAGCAGCGTAGCCCCTATAGCTTGGGATAGCGGGAGGCGTCTGTACAATGAGCAGTTCTTC
TRBV9,TRBJ2-1,NA,NA,CASSTYSYNEQFF,TGTGCCAGCAGCACTTACTCCTACAATGAGCAGTTCTTC
TRBV19,TRBJ1-1,TRBD1,once,CASGQGVWTEAFF,TGTGCCAGCGGACAGGGGGTGTGGACTGAAGCTTTCTTT
TRBV15,TRBJ1-2,NA,NA,CATSLLRGANYGYTF,TGTGCCACCAGTTTATTGAGAGGAGCTAACTATGGCTACACCTTC
TRBV7-2,TRBJ2-7,NA,NA,CASSQGPRYEQYF,TGTGCCAGCAGCCAGGGACCTCGCTACGAGCAGTACTTC
TRBV5-1,TRBJ2-1,NA,NA,CASSHTDYYNEQFF,TGCGCCAGCAGCCACACTGACTACTACAATGAGCAGTTCTTC
TRBV5-4,TRBJ2-5,NA,NA,CASSPGHPEETQYF,TGTGCCAGCAGCCCGGGACACCCGGAAGAGACCCAGTACTTC
TRBV25-1,TRBJ2-2,NA,NA,CASRAFRDDGELFF,TGTGCCAGCAGGGCCTTCCGGGACGACGGGGAGCTGTTTTTT
TRBV4-1,TRBJ2-3,NA,NA,CASSRGQPDTDTQYF,TGCGCCAGCAGCCGCGGACAGCCCGACACAGATACGCAGTATTTT
TRBV3-1/TRBV3-2,TRBJ2-7,NA,NA,CASSRLATGYEQYF,TGTGCCAGCAGCCGCCTGGCAACCGGCTACGAGCAGTACTTC
TRBV3-1/TRBV3-2,TRBJ1-3,NA,NA,CASSQDSAASGNTIYF,TGTGCCAGCAGCCAAGATTCCGCCGCATCTGGAAACACCATATATTTT
TRBV5-4,TRBJ2-6,NA,NA,CASSFGGGGGANVLTF,TGTGCCAGCAGCTTTGGAGGGGGCGGTGGGGCCAACGTCCTGACTTTC
TRBV6-5,TRBJ2-7,NA,NA,CASSYGAFRPYEQYF,TGTGCCAGCAGTTACGGGGCATTCCGTCCCTACGAGCAGTACTTC
TRBV5-1,TRBJ1-3,NA,NA,CASSPEGLNSGNTIYF,TGCGCCAGCAGCCCGGAGGGACTGAACTCTGGAAACACCATATATTTT
TRBV6-5,TRBJ2-3,NA,NA,CASSFGRNTDTQYF,TGTGCCAGCAGTTTCGGGAGAAACACAGATACGCAGTATTTT
TRBV5-4,TRBJ2-7,TRBD2,NA,CASSPPSASGKNEQYF,TGTGCCAGCAGCCCCCCGTCGGCTAGCGGGAAAAACGAGCAGTACTTC
TRBV28,TRBJ1-1,NA,once,CAWGERMNTEAFF,TGTGCCTGGGGAGAAAGAATGAACACTGAAGCTTTCTTT
TRBV18,TRBJ2-5,TRBD2,NA,CASSYSGNQETQYF,TGTGCCAGCTCGTATAGCGGGAACCAAGAGACCCAGTACTTC
TRBV3-1/TRBV3-2,TRBJ1-3,NA,NA,CASSSPTGEYSGNTIYF,TGTGCCAGCAGCTCCCCGACAGGCGAGTACTCTGGAAACACCATATATTTT
TRBV5-4,TRBJ2-1,NA,NA,CASGSRTGANNEQFF,TGTGCCAGCGGCTCTCGGACGGGAGCTAACAATGAGCAGTTCTTC
TRBV11-3,TRBJ2-1,TRBD2,NA,CASSLQVPGLAGVEQFF,TGTGCCAGCAGCCTTCAGGTGCCGGGACTAGCGGGAGTTGAGCAGTTCTTC
TRBV28,TRBJ2-7,NA,NA,CASRSVSYEQYF,TGTGCCAGCCGCAGCGTCTCCTACGAGCAGTACTTC
TRBV11-2,TRBJ2-7,NA,NA,CASTILGNSYEQYF,TGTGCCAGCACCATATTGGGGAACTCCTACGAGCAGTACTTC
TRBV27,TRBJ1-3,NA,NA,CASRSTGTSGNTIYF,TGTGCCAGCAGATCTACAGGGACCTCTGGAAACACCATATATTTT
TRBV19,TRBJ1-2,NA,NA,CASSMEGHGYTF,TGTGCCAGTAGTATGGAGGGACATGGCTACACCTTC
TRBV30,TRBJ2-1,NA,NA,CAWARREQKFF,TGTGCCTGGGCCCGTCGGGAACAGAAGTTCTTC
TRBV13,TRBJ2-7,TRBD1,NA,CASSPPRGLVEQYF,TGTGCCAGCAGCCCTCCCAGGGGGCTCGTCGAGCAGTACTTC
TRBV14,TRBJ2-1,NA,NA,CASSQGGGARSVDEQFF,TGTGCCAGCAGCCAAGGTGGGGGGGCAAGATCTGTGGATGAGCAGTTCTTC
TRBV27,TRBJ2-3,TRBD2,NA,CASSSPAGVTDTQYF,TGTGCCAGCAGTTCTCCAGCGGGAGTCACAGATACGCAGTATTTT
TRBV12-5,TRBJ1-5,NA,NA,CASGLGGSNQPQHF,TGTGCTAGTGGTTTGGGAGGGAGTAATCAGCCCCAGCATTTT
TRBV6-5,TRBJ2-1,TRBD2,NA,CASSYRLAGGHEQFF,TGTGCCAGCAGTTATCGACTAGCGGGAGGTCATGAGCAGTTCTTC
TRBV13,TRBJ1-2,NA,NA,CASSTPDSTYKANYGYTF,TGTGCCAGCAGCACCCCGGACAGTACGTACAAAGCTAACTATGGCTACACCTTC
TRBV24-1,TRBJ2-4,NA,NA,CATRPATGQFSSKNIQYF,TGTGCCACCAGACCGGCCACAGGGCAGTTTTCGTCCAAAAACATTCAGTACTTC
TRBV6-4,TRBJ2-1,TRBD2,once,CASSDGLAEYNEQFF,TGTGCCAGCAGCGACGGACTAGCAGAGTACAATGAGCAGTTCTTC